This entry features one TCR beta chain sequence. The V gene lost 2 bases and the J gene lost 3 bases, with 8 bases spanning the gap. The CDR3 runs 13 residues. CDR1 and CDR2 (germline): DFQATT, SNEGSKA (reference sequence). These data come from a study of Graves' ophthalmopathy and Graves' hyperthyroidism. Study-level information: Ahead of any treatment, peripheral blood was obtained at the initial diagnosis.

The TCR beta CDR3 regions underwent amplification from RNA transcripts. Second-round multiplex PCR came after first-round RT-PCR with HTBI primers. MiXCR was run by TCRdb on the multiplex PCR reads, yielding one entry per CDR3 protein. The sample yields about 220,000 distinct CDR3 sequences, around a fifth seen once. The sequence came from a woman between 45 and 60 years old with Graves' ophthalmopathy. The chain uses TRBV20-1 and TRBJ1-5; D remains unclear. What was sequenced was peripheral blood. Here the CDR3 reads CSARSDPNQPQHF. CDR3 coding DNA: TGCAGTGCTAGATCGGACCCCAATCAGCCCCAGCATTTT.